This record looks at one T cell receptor (beta chain) sequence and its context. Its specificity is unknown. The entry originates in a study of graft-versus-host responses after intestinal transplantation. Turning to the study itself: Grafts that recipients had were multivisceral, liver-intestinal, or isolated intestinal transplants.

Assay used: immunoSEQ multiplex PCR; TCRdb lists only in-frame clones, some missing. The repertoire includes about 71,000 clones, approximately 96% of them detected once, and around 0.57% sits in the top ten. The receptor was derived from a human donor who received an intestinal transplant. The sequenced sample was unstimulated CD8+ T cells sorted from spleen or lymph node cells, obtained before intestinal transplant.

CDR3 nucleotides: TGTGCCAGCTCACAGGGACTAGCGGAGGCGTACGTCGGGGAGCTGTTTTTT. Its translation: CASSQGLAEAYVGELFF. V usage is TRBV18 and J usage is TRBJ2-2; 11 nucleotides match TRBD2. The CDR3 sequence is 17 residues long. The junction had 11 bases not matched to a gene; V was cut back by 4 bases and J by 7 bases. CDR1 is KGHSH and CDR2 is LQKENI in the germline V gene.